The 24 T cell receptor beta chains below come from one sample, sequenced in a study of radiotherapy plus CTLA-4 blockade in lung cancer. Libraries were prepared by immunoSEQ multiplex PCR; TCRdb keeps only in-frame clonotypes and omits some of them. This sample carries 30,000 to 40,000 clones, 60% to 80% of them seen once, and the ten largest clones take roughly 4.8%. The starting material was peripheral blood, obtained from a patient treated with radiotherapy plus ipilimumab. The receptors originated from a human donor with non-small cell lung cancer whose response to radiotherapy plus ipilimumab could not be evaluated.

The chain recombines TRBV6-1 with TRBJ2-5; 8 positions match TRBD1. The V gene's germline CDR1 is MNHNS and CDR2 SASEGT. There are 19 residues in the CDR3. After removal of 1 base from V and 2 bases from J, the junction contained 15 bases not matched to a gene. This CDR3 is CASSEDPGTGWQKQETQYF. The CDR3 coding sequence is TGTGCCAGCAGTGAAGACCCCGGGACAGGTTGGCAGAAGCAAGAGACCCAGTACTTC.

The V gene is TRBV30, the J gene TRBJ2-7, with 8 bases that match TRBD2. The V segment lost 6 bases and the J segment 3 bases; nucleotides outside the gene matches: 16. The germline gives CDR1 GTSNPN, CDR2 SVGIG (reference sequence). The CDR3 has 16 residues. CDR3 region: CACSGTHTLADYEQYF. Written as DNA, the CDR3 is TGTGCCTGCTCCGGGACACATACACTAGCGGACTACGAGCAGTACTTC.

The J gene is TRBJ2-1, the V gene TRBV5-1, with TRBD1 identical over 9 bases. This CDR3 region has 16 residues. Germline-derived CDR1 and CDR2 are SGHRS and YFSETQ. V trimming: 3 bases; J trimming: 3 bases; junction bases outside the gene matches: 7. CDR3 DNA: TGCGCCAGCAGCTGGCGGCGACAGGGGGGCTACAATGAGCAGTTCTTC. Its translation: CASSWRRQGGYNEQFF.

The chain joins TRBV15 to TRBJ2-5, with 9 positions matching TRBD1. J was trimmed by 4 bases and V by 3 bases; bases with no gene match: 3. The V gene's germline CDR1 is LNHNV and CDR2 YYDKDF (reference sequence). This CDR3 contains 14 residues. DNA of the CDR3: TGTGCCACCAGCAGGGGACAGGGAGGAGAGACCCAGTACTTC. It codes for CATSRGQGGETQYF.

The chain combines TRBV28 with TRBJ1-1, with D possibly TRBD1 on 6 matching bases. The CDR3 length is 14 residues. Looked up from germline, CDR1 is MDHEN and CDR2 is SYDVKM. V was clipped by 6 bases and J by 3 bases, with 14 bases between them. CDR3 in DNA: TGTGCCAGCAGGCCGGACAGACGGGACACTGAAGCTTTCTTT. The encoded protein is CASRPDRRDTEAFF.

The J gene is TRBJ1-1, the V gene TRBV5-4, with unresolved D. V was shortened by 4 bases and J by 0 bases, with 10 bases between the two germline ends. This CDR3 comprises 14 residues. Germline V CDR1 and CDR2: SGHNT, YYREEE (reference sequence). In nucleotides, the CDR3 is TGTGCCAGCAGCCCAAGAGGGCTGAACACTGAAGCTTTCTTT. Its translation is CASSPRGLNTEAFF. The full variable domain, with the rest looked up from reference TRBV5-4 and TRBJ1-1, is ETGVTQSPTHLIKTRGQQVTLRCSSQSGHNTVSWYQQALGQGPQFIFQYYREEENGRGNFPPRFSGLQFPNYSSELNVNALELDDSALYLCASSPRGLNTEAFFGQGTRLTVV.

This clone was detected only a few times. This chain's CDR3 is CASSLLAGELFF. For the CDR3, the DNA is TGTGCCAGCAGCTTATTAGCCGGGGAGCTGTTTTTT. The chain has TRBV7-3 and TRBJ2-2; D unclear. This CDR3 is 12 amino acids long. V shed 2 bases and J shed 6 bases, with 4 bases lying between them. Germline values: CDR1 SGHTA, CDR2 FQGTGA.

This chain joins TRBV27 and TRBJ1-5; no firm D call. The CDR3 runs to 15 residues. Germline CDR1 MNHEY, CDR2 SMNVEV (reference sequence). V lost 4 bases and J lost 4, with 14 bases in between. The CDR3, as DNA: TGTGCCAGCAGTTCCGCCGCAGGATTAAATCAGCCCCAGCATTTT. Translated: CASSSAAGLNQPQHF.

The rearrangement joins TRBV18 to TRBJ2-3; TRBD2 is a possible D gene (6 bases). Germline CDR1 KGHSH, CDR2 LQKENI. The CDR3 runs 14 residues. The V gene lost 3 bases and the J gene lost 0 bases, with 7 bases spanning the gap. The CDR3, as DNA: TGTGCCAGCTCACCCCTAGCGAGCACAGATACGCAGTATTTT. Translation: CASSPLASTDTQYF. The whole variable domain, filled in from reference TRBV18 and TRBJ2-3, reads NAGVMQNPRHLVRRRGQEARLRCSPMKGHSHVYWYRQLPEEGLKFMVYLQKENIIDESGMPKERFSAEFPKEGPSILRIQQVVRGDSAAYFCASSPLASTDTQYFGPGTRLTVL.

In nucleotides, the CDR3 is TGTGCCTGGAGTGGGTCTAGCGGGAGTCTGTTTCGGGCTGAGCAGTTCTTC. Amino acid sequence: CAWSGSSGSLFRAEQFF. The rearrangement joins TRBV30 to TRBJ2-1; 10 nucleotides match TRBD2. There are 17 residues in the CDR3. In germline, CDR1 is GTSNPN, CDR2 SVGIG (reference sequence). The J segment lost 9 bases and the V segment lost 1 base, leaving 15 bases of the junction unmatched.

This clone was found a few times. CDR3 sequence reads: CASSLRVYNEQFF. For the CDR3, the DNA is TGTGCCAGCAGCTTACGGGTTTACAATGAGCAGTTCTTC. This chain joins TRBV13 and TRBJ2-1; D not certain. The CDR3 is 13 residues long. The V gene lost 2 bases and the J gene lost 4 bases, with 6 bases spanning the gap. CDR1 and CDR2 (germline): PRHDT, FYEKMQ (reference sequence). The full variable domain, with the rest looked up from reference TRBV13 and TRBJ2-1, is AAGVIQSPRHLIKEKRETATLKCYPIPRHDTVYWYQQGPGQDPQFLISFYEKMQSDKGSIPDRFSAQQFSDYHSELNMSSLELGDSALYFCASSLRVYNEQFFGPGTRLTVL.

The chain combines TRBV9 with TRBJ1-4; D is unresolved. Germline V lookup: CDR1 SGDLS, CDR2 YYNGEE. CDR3 length equals 13 residues. Trimming took 4 bases from V and 4 from J, leaving 8 bases between them. This CDR3 is CASSSHSNEKLFF. In DNA form, the CDR3 reads TGTGCCAGCAGCTCCCACAGTAATGAAAAACTGTTTTTT.

The chain is built from TRBV5-5 and TRBJ2-1; a possible D gene is TRBD2 (6 bases). CDR1 and CDR2 from the germline V gene are SGHKS and YYEKEE (reference sequence). V was trimmed by 2 bases and J by 10 bases, leaving 10 bases between them. There are 12 residues in the CDR3. In DNA form, the CDR3 reads TGTGCCAGCAGCTTCTTAGCGGAGGAGCAGTTCTTC. Protein sequence: CASSFLAEEQFF. The variable domain in full, with the rest retrieved from reference TRBV5-5 and TRBJ2-1, is DAGVTQSPTHLIKTRGQQVTLRCSPISGHKSVSWYQQVLGQGPQFIFQYYEKEERGRGNFPDRFSARQFPNYSSELNVNALLLGDSALYLCASSFLAEEQFFGPGTRLTVL.

The genes are TRBV11-2 and TRBJ1-6, with D possibly matching TRBD1 (6 bases). CDR1 is SGHAT and CDR2 is FQNNGV in the germline V gene. Trimming removed 4 bases at V and 8 bases at J, with 15 bases between. The CDR3 has 15 amino acids. The CDR3 nucleotides read TGTGCCAGCAGCTCAGTCTGGGGGGGCGATTCACCCCTCCACTTT. Translation gives CASSSVWGGDSPLHF.

The CDR3 spells CASTPPGRRQFF. CDR3 DNA sequence: TGCGCCAGCACCCCCCCCGGTAGGAGGCAGTTCTTC. The rearrangement links TRBV5-1 to TRBJ2-1, with D uncertain. Trimming took off 6 bases at V and 12 bases at J, with 16 bases between the two ends. The CDR3 runs 12 residues. Looked up from germline, CDR1 is SGHRS and CDR2 is YFSETQ.

The count of this clone is one. V gene TRBV9 combines with J gene TRBJ2-1; 7 bases map to TRBD2. From germline, CDR1 is SGDLS and CDR2 YYNGEE. The CDR3 covers 15 residues. With V trimmed by 3 bases and J by 2 bases, 5 bases remained unmatched. The CDR3 loop reads CASSAVAGAYNEQFF. The CDR3 coding sequence is TGTGCCAGCAGCGCAGTGGCGGGAGCCTACAATGAGCAGTTCTTC.

J is TRBJ2-5 and V is TRBV11-2; 9 positions agree with TRBD1. V shed 0 bases, J shed 7 bases, and the junction held 18 bases outside the gene matches. Germline V gives CDR1 SGHAT, CDR2 FQNNGV. The CDR3 contains 19 residues. The CDR3, as DNA: TGTGCCAGCAGCTTAGAACCCTCAGGGGGACAGGGCCCGGCGGGGACCCAGTACTTC. It yields the protein CASSLEPSGGQGPAGTQYF.

This sequence joins TRBV19 and TRBJ1-5; D might be TRBD1 (5 bases). The CDR3 contains 16 residues. Trimming removed 7 bases from V and 3 bases from J, with 19 bases in between. Germline CDR1 LNHDA, CDR2 SQIVND (reference sequence). CDR3 region: CASTILTAGNNQPQHF. CDR3 coding DNA: TGTGCCAGTACCATTCTTACTGCAGGGAACAATCAGCCCCAGCATTTT.

This clone was detected a few times. The chain is built from TRBV9 and TRBJ1-4; D is uncertain. Germline CDR1 is SGDLS and CDR2 is YYNGEE. V lost 4 bases and J lost 12, with 22 bases in between. This CDR3 spans 15 amino acids. The CDR3 nucleotides are TGTGCCAGCAGCTCAAGTGGGCGCCCCGAGTCGGAACTGTTTTTT. This encodes CASSSSGRPESELFF. Full variable domain (missing parts from reference TRBV9 and TRBJ1-4): DSGVTQTPKHLITATGQRVTLRCSPRSGDLSVYWYQQSLDQGLQFLIQYYNGEERAKGNILERFSAQQFPDLHSELNLSSLELGDSALYFCASSSSGRPESELFFGSGTQLSVL.

The V gene is TRBV15, the J gene TRBJ1-4; TRBD1 aligns across 8 bases. CDR3 size: 14 residues. The germline CDR1 and CDR2 sequences are LNHNV and YYDKDF (reference sequence). Losses at the gene ends were 4 bases for V and 9 bases for J; bases not matched to a gene: 7. CDR3 amino acids: CATSIPTRGQKLFF. The CDR3 nucleotides are TGTGCCACCAGCATTCCGACCAGGGGGCAAAAACTGTTTTTT.

As concerns this clone: At one end, the junction sequence differs from germline, possibly due to a read error. The J gene is TRBJ2-5, the V gene TRBV7-7; D may be TRBD1 (6 bases). Germline CDR1 is SSHAT and CDR2 is FNYEAQ (reference sequence). The CDR3 totals 16 residues. CDR3 region: CASSPPGSQGRETQYF. The CDR3 coding sequence is TGTGCTAGCAGCCCGCCTGGGTCGCAGGGGAGAGAGACCCAGTACTTC.

This rearrangement joins TRBV19 to TRBJ2-1, with a possible D match to TRBD2 (6 bases). Per germline, CDR1 LNHDA and CDR2 SQIVND (reference sequence). V lost 4 bases, J lost 7 bases, and 14 bases lay in between. The CDR3 has 14 amino acids. Written as DNA, the CDR3 is TGTGCCAGTAGTAGGGGGGAGAAGTTTAATGAGCAGTTCTTC. Translated: CASSRGEKFNEQFF.

This clone ranks as medium-sized (0.01 to 0.1%). The chain uses TRBV19 and TRBJ1-2; the D gene is possibly TRBD1 (6 bases). The CDR3 length is 14 residues. V shed 6 bases and J shed 4 bases, with 15 bases lying between them. The germline gives CDR1 LNHDA, CDR2 SQIVND (reference sequence). The CDR3 DNA reads as TGTGCCAGTAGAGGCAGGGGCCGGGGCTATGGCTACACCTTC. Translated: CASRGRGRGYGYTF. The full variable domain, its missing parts supplied by reference TRBV19 and TRBJ1-2, is DGGITQSPKYLFRKEGQNVTLSCEQNLNHDAMYWYRQDPGQGLRLIYYSQIVNDFQKGDIAEGYSVSREKKESFPLTVTSAQKNPTAFYLCASRGRGRGYGYTFGSGTRLTVV.

This chain connects TRBV28 to TRBJ2-5; D gene unclear. TRBJ2-7 matches the DNA end more closely, so the J call is doubtful. This CDR3 region has 12 residues. The germline gives CDR1 MDHEN, CDR2 SYDVKM. The CDR3 nucleotides read TGTGCCAGCAGTTTCCAAAATTACGAGCAGTACTTC. Amino acid sequence: CASSFQNYEQYF.